Listed below are T cell receptor beta chains from one sample, sequenced in a study of STAT3 mutations in large granular lymphocyte leukemia. Clones were sequenced by immunoSEQ multiplex PCR, and TCRdb holds only the in-frame ones, with some missing. The sample yields over 3,500 clones, approximately 82% seen once. Material for sequencing was peripheral blood mononuclear cells. The receptor source for this set is a man aged 40-50 years with T-cell large granular lymphocyte leukemia. Some clones in this sample may be carry-over from other donors' samples. Both conserved end residues are part of each CDR3. The order of the fields is D gene, V gene, clone size, J gene, CDR3 DNA, CDR3 protein. A D gene is named only where the DNA matches it firmly. Clone size is stated in some rows and not others, as once, few, many or a class when expanded.

>.|TRBV6-5|.|TRBJ1-2
TGTGCCAGCAGTTACTCCGGGGTCGAATATGGCTACACCTTC
CASSYSGVEYGYTF
>TRBD1|TRBV27|.|TRBJ2-7
TGTGCCAGCAGTTTACAGGGGGCGTACGAGCAGTACTTC
CASSLQGAYEQYF
>.|TRBV11-1|.|TRBJ2-3
TGTGCCAGCAGCTTGGAGTGGGGAGATACGCAGTATTTT
CASSLEWGDTQYF
>.|TRBV30|.|TRBJ1-4
TGTGCCTGGAGACCTCACTCGGGGGGGAATGAAAAACTGTTTTTT
CAWRPHSGGNEKLFF
>TRBD1|TRBV6-5|.|TRBJ1-5
TGTGCCAGCAGTCGGGGGACAGGGGCAGATCAGCCCCAGCATTTT
CASSRGTGADQPQHF
>TRBD2|TRBV4-1|.|TRBJ2-3
TGCGCCAGCAGCTACCACGGGACTAGCGGAGCCACAGATACGCAGTATTTT
CASSYHGTSGATDTQYF
>.|TRBV5-5|.|TRBJ2-5
TGTGCCAGCAGCTTTTCGGGGGCCCAGTCCGGGGCCCAGTACTTC
CASSFSGAQSGAQYF
>TRBD1|TRBV18|.|TRBJ1-1
TGTGCCAGCTCACCACCGGGCATGACAGGGGGCGCGTATACTGAAGCTTTCTTT
CASSPPGMTGGAYTEAFF
>TRBD1|TRBV7-2|.|TRBJ1-2
TGTGCCGTCAAGGGACAGGGGGCGGAAGGCTACACCTTC
CAVKGQGAEGYTF
>TRBD2|TRBV5-1|.|TRBJ2-7
TGCGCCAGCAGCTTCAATAGGGGAGGGGACGAGCAGTACTTC
CASSFNRGGDEQYF
>.|TRBV4-3|.|TRBJ2-1
TGCGCCAGCAGCCGCAGACAGGAACGCGATGAGCAGTTCTTC
CASSRRQERDEQFF
>TRBD1|TRBV27|.|TRBJ2-7
TGTGCCGGCAGTGTCCTACCCCGGGACAGGGGGCGCGAGCAGTACTTC
CAGSVLPRDRGREQYF
>.|TRBV7-2|.|TRBJ2-1
TGTGCCAGCAGCCCACACTGGGGGGACTCTGCAATGAAGCAGTTCTTC
CASSPHWGDSAMKQFF
>TRBD2|TRBV19|.|TRBJ2-3
TGTGCCAGTAGTTCGGGACTAGCGGGGGACACAGATACGCAGTATTTT
CASSSGLAGDTDTQYF
>TRBD1|TRBV10-3|.|TRBJ2-2
TGTGCCATCAGTGGCCCGGGACAGGGTTCGGCCCTTAACACCGGGGAGCTGTTTTTT
CAISGPGQGSALNTGELFF
>.|TRBV15|.|TRBJ1-5
TGTGCCACCAGCAGAACGGGACATGAATTGAGTCAGCCCCAGCATTTT
CATSRTGHELSQPQHF
>.|TRBV27|.|TRBJ2-7
TGTGCCAGCAGTCTCACCGGGACGGCGACCTACGAGCAGTACTTC
CASSLTGTATYEQYF
>TRBD2|TRBV29-1|.|TRBJ2-5
TGCAGCGTTGTCTTCCTGCGGGGGGGAAGACAAGAGACCCAGTACTTC
CSVVFLRGGRQETQYF
>.|TRBV6-5|few|TRBJ2-2
TGTGCCTGCGCTCGCAGGCTGTACACCGGGGAGCTGTTTTTT
CACARRLYTGELFF
>TRBD1|TRBV9|.|TRBJ1-1
TGTGCCAGCAGCGCAGGACAGGGGATATTCAACACTGAAGCTTTCTTT
CASSAGQGIFNTEAFF
>.|TRBV7-2|.|TRBJ2-5
TGTGCCAGCAGCCCCGTGTGGGAAGAGACCCAGTACTTC
CASSPVWEETQYF
>.|TRBV4-1|.|TRBJ1-5
TGCGCCAGCAGCCAAGGCCTCAATCAGCCCCAGCATTTT
CASSQGLNQPQHF
>.|TRBV7-9|.|TRBJ2-2
TGTGCCAGCAGCTTAGAAGGCGAGCTGTTTTTT
CASSLEGELFF
>.|TRBV18|.|TRBJ1-1
TGTGCCAGCTCACCAGGTACTCTGGGGACTGAAGCTTTCTTT
CASSPGTLGTEAFF
>.|TRBV19|.|TRBJ2-6
TGTGCCAGCGGAGGGTTTAGTGCTGGGGCCAACGTCCTGACTTTC
CASGGFSAGANVLTF
>TRBD2|TRBV9|.|TRBJ2-7
TGTGCCAGCAGCGGAGGGAGCGGGGACTCCTACGAGCAGTACTTC
CASSGGSGDSYEQYF
>.|TRBV5-5|.|TRBJ2-7
TGTGCCAGCAGCTATAGTTACGAGCAGTACTTC
CASSYSYEQYF
>TRBD1|TRBV7-9|.|TRBJ1-6
TGTGCCAGCAGCTTGGGCTCGACAGGGGAAATTGCCTATAATTCACCCCTCCACTTT
CASSLGSTGEIAYNSPLHF
>.|TRBV11-2|.|TRBJ2-5
TGTGCCAGCAGCCCGGGGGAGACCCAGTACTTC
CASSPGETQYF
>.|TRBV29-1|once|TRBJ2-3
TGCAGCGTTGTGGGGGGGGCCGGAACAGATACGCAGTATTTT
CSVVGGAGTDTQYF
>.|TRBV14|.|TRBJ1-1
TGTGCCAGCAGCCCTAATCAGGGGACGATGGGCACTGAAGCTTTCTTT
CASSPNQGTMGTEAFF
>.|TRBV18|once|TRBJ2-3
TGTGCCAGCTCACTCTTGGCAGATACGCAGTATTTT
CASSLLADTQYF
>TRBD2|TRBV5-1|.|TRBJ2-1
TGCGCCAGCAGCGAGGGACTAGCGGGGGTCCATGAGCAGTTCTTC
CASSEGLAGVHEQFF
>.|TRBV30|once|TRBJ2-3
TGTGCCTGGAGTCTAGGGGACACTAGCACAGATACGCAGTATTTT
CAWSLGDTSTDTQYF
>TRBD1|TRBV18|.|TRBJ1-1
TGTGCCAGCTCCCGGGAGACAGGGGGCACTGAAGCTTTCTTT
CASSRETGGTEAFF
>.|TRBV28|.|TRBJ1-2
TGTGCCAGCATCGGCCCGAGGACGGACTATGGCTACACCTTC
CASIGPRTDYGYTF
>TRBD1|TRBV18|.|TRBJ1-2
TGTGCCAGCTCATCACGAGTAACCGGGACAGGGGTTGATGGCTACACCTTC
CASSSRVTGTGVDGYTF
>TRBD1|TRBV29-1|.|TRBJ2-7
TGCAGCGTTTCCGGACTCTTACAGGGGGCGAGGGCCTACGAGCAGTACTTC
CSVSGLLQGARAYEQYF
>.|TRBV7-2|.|TRBJ1-2
TGTGCCAGCAGCCCAACCCTTGAATCGGGCTACACCTTC
CASSPTLESGYTF
>TRBD2|TRBV7-9|large|TRBJ2-7
TGTGCCAGCAGCTTGCGAAGGGTAGTAGCGGGGGCGTACTCCTACGAGCAGTACTTC
CASSLRRVVAGAYSYEQYF
>.|TRBV7-9|.|TRBJ2-7
TGTGCCAGCACTGGGGGGAACTACGAGCAGTACTTC
CASTGGNYEQYF
>.|TRBV7-9|.|TRBJ2-5
TGTGCCAGCAGCCGGGGGGAGACCCAGTACTTC
CASSRGETQYF
>.|TRBV19|.|TRBJ1-3
TGTGCCAGTAGTAACGAGGTCCGTTCTGGAAACACCATATATTTT
CASSNEVRSGNTIYF
>TRBD1|TRBV30|.|TRBJ1-6
TGTGCCTTCCAGGGGGCGCCGTATAATTCACCCCTCCACTTT
CAFQGAPYNSPLHF